The sequence of this TCR beta chain was determined in a study of cytomegalovirus exposure and HLA in healthy donors. Study findings and constraints: Further analysis, carried out later, found HLA-associated TCR beta chains more clonally expanded than equally common other chains. When a later analysis was performed, an Asian-associated ancestry cluster reportedly had fewer N-insertions than the approximately 700-donor mean.

The length of the CDR3 is 19 residues. V shed 1 base, J shed 1 base, and the junction held 12 bases outside the gene matches. Germline V gene data show CDR1 as SGHRS and CDR2 as YFSETQ. A word on this clone: Its antigen is unidentified.

The PCR made use of 60 Vbeta and 13 Jbeta primers. Only in-frame clones appear in the TCRdb table, and some are missing; sequencing was by immunoSEQ multiplex PCR. The sample lists about 160,000 clones; roughly 78% were seen once. Source material: PBMCs. The clonotype was recovered from a woman aged 40 to 50 in good health and CMV-seronegative. The gene calls are TRBV5-1 and TRBJ1-1, with TRBD1 matching over 11 bases. As DNA, the CDR3 is TGCGCCAGCAGCTTGTGGCTTGTTGGGGGACAGGGGGAGAACACTGAAGCTTTCTTT. Its translation: CASSLWLVGGQGENTEAFF.